The 18 T cell receptor beta chains below were found in one sample sequenced in a study of blood T cell repertoires in COVID-19. The table came from immunoSEQ multiplex PCR; TCRdb's copy has only in-frame clones and leaves some out. The sample carries under 250,000 clones, approximately 92% recorded once. Material for sequencing was PBMCs or T cells enriched from blood (not recorded which). These receptors were collected from a woman aged 18-29 years in a cohort exposed to, infected with or recovered from COVID-19 (not recorded which).

The chain uses TRBV27 and TRBJ1-1; D unclear. This CDR3 has 12 amino acids. Germline V gene data show CDR1 as MNHEY and CDR2 as SMNVEV (reference sequence). Trimming pared 4 bases from V and 3 bases from J, leaving 6 bases between. The CDR3 loop reads CASSSRYTEAFF. The CDR3 coding sequence is TGTGCCAGCAGTTCACGGTACACTGAAGCTTTCTTT.

V and J are TRBV27 and TRBJ1-5; D may be TRBD1 (5 bases). Germline V gene data show CDR1 as MNHEY and CDR2 as SMNVEV (reference sequence). V lost 4 bases, J lost 0 bases, and 16 bases lay in between. The length of the CDR3 is 17 residues. CDR3 sequence: CASSSRVPYHSNQPQHF. The CDR3 DNA reads as TGTGCCAGCAGTTCCAGGGTTCCCTACCATAGCAATCAGCCCCAGCATTTT.

This rearrangement joins TRBV6-2 or TRBV6-3 to TRBJ2-3, with TRBD2 matching over 12 bases. Losses at the gene ends were 5 bases for V and 11 bases for J; bases not matched to a gene: 11. Germline CDR1 MNHEY, CDR2 SVGEGT. This CDR3 region has 15 residues. CDR3 nucleotides: TGTGCCAGCAGTGGAACTAGCGGGGGGCACGGTTGGCAGTATTTT. Translation gives CASSGTSGGHGWQYF.

V and J are TRBV28 and TRBJ1-4; 7 bases map to TRBD1. The junction had 13 bases not matched to a gene; V was cut back by 7 bases and J by 8 bases. The CDR3 is made up of 15 amino acids. Germline V gene sequence: CDR1 MDHEN, CDR2 SYDVKM. DNA of the CDR3: TGTGCCAGCACTGCTCGACAGGGTGTAAGGGAAAAACTGTTTTTT. It is translated as CASTARQGVREKLFF.

CDR3 region: CASSYSIPRDVGETQYF. In DNA form, the CDR3 reads TGTGCCAGCAGTTACTCGATACCCCGGGATGTGGGAGAGACCCAGTACTTC. This chain uses TRBV6-2 or TRBV6-3 with TRBJ2-5; weak D call: TRBD2 (5 bases). Germline lookup yields CDR1 MNHEY and CDR2 SVGEGT. The V gene lost 0 bases and the J gene lost 4 bases, with 18 bases spanning the gap. CDR3 length: 17 amino acids.

The chain joins TRBV10-3 to TRBJ2-7, with TRBD1 matching over 11 bases. V trimming: 6 bases; J trimming: 4 bases; junction bases outside the gene matches: 2. This CDR3 has 13 residues. The germline gives CDR1 ENHRY, CDR2 SYGVKD. The CDR3 coding sequence is TGTGCCATCAGCGGACAGGGGGCTTACGAGCAGTACTTC. Protein: CAISGQGAYEQYF.

This rearrangement joins TRBV5-1 to TRBJ1-4, with TRBD1 matching over 11 bases. Germline lookup yields CDR1 SGHRS and CDR2 YFSETQ. Trimming took 4 bases from V and 8 from J; bases not matched to a gene: 4. CDR3 length equals 14 residues. The CDR3 spells CASSPGQGGEKLFF. The CDR3 nucleotides read TGCGCCAGCAGCCCGGGACAGGGGGGCGAAAAACTGTTTTTT.

The rearrangement links TRBV3-1 (or the pseudogene TRBV3-2) to TRBJ2-4; TRBD2 aligns across 10 bases. The CDR3 contains 16 residues. After removal of 0 bases from V and 6 bases from J, the junction contained 5 bases not matched to a gene. Germline V CDR1 and CDR2: LGHDT, YNNKEL (reference sequence). The CDR3 region has the DNA TGTGCCAGCAGCCAAGATCAGCGGGAGGGGAGAAACATTCAGTACTTC. This translates into CASSQDQREGRNIQYF.

The chain has TRBV29-1 and TRBJ2-2, with 12 bases aligning to TRBD2. V gave up 6 bases and J gave up 5 bases; unmatched junction bases: 10. The CDR3 has 16 residues. In germline, CDR1 is SQVTM, CDR2 ANQGSEA. CDR3: CSVAPSSGGGTGELFF. The DNA for the CDR3 is TGCAGCGTCGCGCCCTCTAGCGGGGGGGGTACCGGGGAGCTGTTTTTT.

This chain links TRBV12-3 or TRBV12-4 with TRBJ1-2; D not resolved. This CDR3 is 13 amino acids long. Trimming removed 2 bases from V and 2 bases from J, with 6 bases in between. CDR3 residues: CASSLLRNYGYTF. DNA of the CDR3: TGTGCCAGCAGTTTACTGCGAAACTATGGCTACACCTTC.

This chain links TRBV28 with TRBJ1-4; D call uncertain. The CDR3 has 16 residues. Trimming took off 0 bases at V and 4 bases at J, with 12 bases between the two ends. The germline V gene has CDR1 MDHEN and CDR2 SYDVKM. DNA for the CDR3: TGTGCCAGCAGTTTATGGGCAGGAAGCTATAATGAAAAACTGTTTTTT. Amino acid sequence: CASSLWAGSYNEKLFF.

The rearrangement links TRBV7-3 to TRBJ2-5; perhaps TRBD2 as D (5 bases). Trimming left V 5 bases short and J 5 bases short, with 12 bases between. This CDR3 spans 13 amino acids. Germline V gene lookup returns CDR1 SGHTA and CDR2 FQGTGA. CDR3 region: CASSRGLFETQYF. In DNA, the CDR3 is TGTGCCAGCAGCCGAGGGCTCTTTGAGACCCAGTACTTC.

The J gene is TRBJ2-5, the V gene TRBV18; TRBD2 is a possible D gene (6 bases). V lost 1 base to trimming and J lost 2 bases, with 17 bases between them. The germline V gene encodes CDR1 KGHSH and CDR2 LQKENI. This CDR3 region has 17 residues. CDR3 loop: CASSPRFFGGPQETQYF. The CDR3 nucleotides are TGTGCCAGCTCACCACGTTTTTTCGGGGGACCTCAAGAGACCCAGTACTTC. Based on the CDR3 plus reference TRBV18 and TRBJ2-5, the full variable domain is NAGVMQNPRHLVRRRGQEARLRCSPMKGHSHVYWYRQLPEEGLKFMVYLQKENIIDESGMPKERFSAEFPKEGPSILRIQQVVRGDSAAYFCASSPRFFGGPQETQYFGPGTRLLVL.

This chain links TRBV5-1 with TRBJ1-4; 7 positions agree with TRBD1. The CDR3 runs to 15 residues. The ends lost 5 bases at V and 6 bases at J; junction bases unmatched: 10. The germline gives CDR1 SGHRS, CDR2 YFSETQ. The CDR3 is CASRLSGQLDEKLFF. The DNA for the CDR3 is TGCGCCAGCAGACTCTCGGGACAGCTCGATGAAAAACTGTTTTTT.

This chain uses TRBV4-1 with TRBJ2-2; D is undetermined. The germline CDR1 and CDR2 sequences are MGHRA and YSYEKL. V shed 1 base and J shed 1 base, with 4 bases lying between them. The CDR3 covers 14 residues. The DNA for the CDR3 is TGCGCCAGCAGCCAAGGGCAGAACACCGGGGAGCTGTTTTTT. Translating gives CASSQGQNTGELFF.

The chain joins TRBV6-1 to TRBJ2-5; perhaps TRBD2 as D (7 bases). With 0 bases removed from V and 3 bases from J, the gap between germline ends came to 20 bases. CDR1 and CDR2 (germline): MNHNS, SASEGT. This CDR3 contains 18 residues. The CDR3 bases are TGTGCCAGCAGTGAAGCAGTACACCGCACAGGGAGGGAAGAGACCCAGTACTTC. It encodes CASSEAVHRTGREETQYF.

The V and J genes are TRBV4-2 and TRBJ1-2; the match to TRBD1 covers 10 bases. The ends lost 2 bases at V and 5 bases at J; junction bases unmatched: 5. This CDR3 comprises 15 residues. Germline V CDR1 and CDR2: LGHNA, YNFKEQ. CDR3 DNA: TGTGCCAGCAGCCAATCGACAGGGGGCGAGTATGGCTACACCTTC. Protein sequence: CASSQSTGGEYGYTF.

The rearrangement links TRBV7-2 to TRBJ1-2; TRBD1 might be the D (5 bases). The V end was cut by 2 bases, the J end by 2 bases, with 9 bases between. The CDR3 sequence is 14 residues long. Per germline, CDR1 SGHTA and CDR2 FQGNSA. The CDR3 sequence is CASSLYRQNYGYTF. Written as DNA, the CDR3 is TGTGCCAGCAGCTTATATAGACAGAACTATGGCTACACCTTC.